This T cell receptor (beta chain) was identified during a study of shared clonotypes between healthy human individuals. Produced via immunoSEQ multiplex PCR; TCRdb's table is partial and in-frame only. The sample gives hundreds of thousands of clones, 90% to 97% of which show up once; 0.055% to 0.075% is in the top ten. Sequencing was carried out using naive CD4+ T cells sorted from blood. Subset reported: CD45RA+ positively selected. This sequence was found in a woman aged 25 to 39 in good health.

The CDR3 reads CASRPSGRNTGELFF. As DNA, the CDR3 is TGTGCCAGCAGACCTAGCGGGAGGAACACCGGGGAGCTGTTTTTT. This rearrangement joins TRBV27 to TRBJ2-2; 10 nucleotides align to TRBD2. Germline CDR1 and CDR2: MNHEY and SMNVEV (reference sequence). The CDR3 extends over 15 amino acids. Trimming took 6 bases from V and 1 from J; bases not matched to a gene: 2.